This T cell receptor beta chain originates from a study of CD8 T cells in ankylosing spondylitis. Of note for this clonotype: Antigen: not known.

After removal of 4 bases from V and 4 bases from J, the junction contained 4 bases not matched to a gene. There are 14 residues in the CDR3. Germline CDR1 reads SGHTA; CDR2 reads FQGNSA. Study-wide findings and caveats: Disease-linked clones reportedly showed significant enrichment in matched ankylosing spondylitis synovial fluid. Blood of patients with ankylosing spondylitis appeared to be characterized by a TCR beta motif of several highly homologous variants.

Quantitative 5'-RACE with molecular barcodes generated TCR beta libraries. Via MiXCR, TCRdb re-called the 5' RACE reads, giving one row per CDR3 protein. The sample yields 350,000 to 550,000 distinct CDR3 sequences, roughly 27% seen once. Input material: blood, either unsorted or a sorted T cell fraction (not recorded which). The chain has TRBV7-2 and TRBJ2-5; 9 bases fit TRBD1. The TCR sequence derives from a male donor with ankylosing spondylitis. CDR3 bases: TGTGCCAGCAGCTCACGGACAGGGGCAGAGACCCAGTACTTC. Translation: CASSSRTGAETQYF.